What follows is one T cell receptor (beta chain) and its context. No antigen is known for it. The germline V gene has CDR1 SEHNR and CDR2 FQNEAQ (reference sequence). The CDR3 runs 14 residues. This entry is derived from a study of monozygotic twins with inflammatory bowel disease. The UMIs contained a 6-nucleotide sample barcode. They were added by template switching during cDNA synthesis. TCRdb reprocessed the 5' RACE reads and keeps a single row for each CDR3 protein, giving no DNA. The sample data list 150,000 or so distinct CDR3 sequences. General study findings and limits: T cell subtypes were not distinguishable in this analysis. The co-twins with IBD showed lower TCRbeta diversity (inverse Simpson) than their healthy siblings.

The source is a human donor with ulcerative colitis or Crohn's disease, or a healthy co-twin of an affected twin (not recorded which). The chain employs TRBV7-9 and TRBJ2-7; there is no DNA to check the TCRdb D call of TRBD2. Sample: blood. CDR3 sequence reads: CASSPSADSYEQYF.